This record covers a single T cell receptor (beta chain). These data belong to a study of shared clonotypes between healthy human individuals. Clones were read by immunoSEQ multiplex PCR, and TCRdb kept only the in-frame ones, dropping some. Of about 480,000 clones listed, more than 65% are singletons. The specimen was PBMCs. This sequence originates from a middle-aged woman in good health. Some clones in this sample may be carry-over from other donors' samples.

CDR3 sequence: CASSLHGADTEAFF. CDR3 DNA: TGTGCCAGCAGCTTACACGGTGCGGACACTGAAGCTTTCTTT. The V and J genes are TRBV7-3 and TRBJ1-1; no reliable D call. The CDR3 spans 14 residues. The germline gives CDR1 SGHTA, CDR2 FQGTGA. Trimming shortened V by 2 bases and J by 3 bases, and 10 bases separated the two germline ends.